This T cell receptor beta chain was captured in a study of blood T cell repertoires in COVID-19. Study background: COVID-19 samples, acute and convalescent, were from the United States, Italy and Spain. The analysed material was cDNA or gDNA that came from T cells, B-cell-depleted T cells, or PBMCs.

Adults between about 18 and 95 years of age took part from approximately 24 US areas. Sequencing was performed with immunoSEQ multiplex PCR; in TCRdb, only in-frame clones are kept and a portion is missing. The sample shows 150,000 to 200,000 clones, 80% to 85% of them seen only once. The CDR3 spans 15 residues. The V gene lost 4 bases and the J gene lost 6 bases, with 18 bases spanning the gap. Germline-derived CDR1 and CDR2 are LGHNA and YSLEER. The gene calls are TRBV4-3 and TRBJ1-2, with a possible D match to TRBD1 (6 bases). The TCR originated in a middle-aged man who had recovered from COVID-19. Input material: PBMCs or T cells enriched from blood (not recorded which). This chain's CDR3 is CASSRAIRAGDGYTF. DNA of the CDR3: TGCGCCAGCAGCCGAGCGATCCGGGCAGGGGATGGCTACACCTTC.